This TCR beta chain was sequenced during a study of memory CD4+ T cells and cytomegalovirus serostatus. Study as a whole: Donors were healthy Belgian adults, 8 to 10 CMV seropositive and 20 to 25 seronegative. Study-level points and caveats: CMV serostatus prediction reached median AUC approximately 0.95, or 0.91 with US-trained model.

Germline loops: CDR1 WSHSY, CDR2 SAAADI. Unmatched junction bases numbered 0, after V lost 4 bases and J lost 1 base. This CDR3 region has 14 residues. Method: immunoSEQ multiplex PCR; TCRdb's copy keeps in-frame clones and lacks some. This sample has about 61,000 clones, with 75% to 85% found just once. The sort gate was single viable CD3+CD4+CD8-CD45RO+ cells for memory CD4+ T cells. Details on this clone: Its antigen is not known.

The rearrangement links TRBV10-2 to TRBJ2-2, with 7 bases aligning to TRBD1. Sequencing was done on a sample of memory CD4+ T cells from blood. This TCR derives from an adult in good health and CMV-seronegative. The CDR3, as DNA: TGCGCCAGCAGTGGACAGGGGAACACCGGGGAGCTGTTTTTT. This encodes CASSGQGNTGELFF.